This T cell receptor (beta chain) emerged from a study of OX40 agonist ivuxolimab in advanced cancers. Study results and limitations: Expanded clones were, on average, more numerous among CD8+ T cells than CD4+. CD4+ and CD8+ blood T cells expanded clonally by week 6 at 0.1 to 3.0 mg/kg.

With respect to this clone: No antigen is known for it.

Peripheral blood came from all dose cohorts at three timepoints. Some clones are missing from TCRdb's copy, which holds only in-frame ones; the method was immunoSEQ multiplex PCR. The sample records 70,000 or so clones, 65% to 85% being singletons. Germline lookup yields CDR1 MNHEY and CDR2 SMNVEV (reference sequence). This CDR3 comprises 14 residues. V dropped 2 bases and J dropped 5; count of bases not matched to a gene: 3. This chain uses TRBV27 with TRBJ1-2, with 9 bases aligning to TRBD1. This receptor was obtained from an adult with an advanced solid tumor such as melanoma, head and neck, liver or kidney cancer. Sequences were derived from CD4+ or CD8+ T cells sorted from blood, sampled in a trial of the OX40 agonist ivuxolimab. The CDR3 region is CASSLTGTGYGYTF. The DNA for the CDR3 is TGTGCCAGCAGTTTAACCGGGACAGGGTATGGCTACACCTTC.